Below, 24 T cell receptor beta chains from the same sample are listed, as sequenced in a study of cytomegalovirus exposure and HLA in healthy donors. 13 Jbeta primers and 60 Vbeta primers were used for the PCR. Method: immunoSEQ multiplex PCR; TCRdb's copy keeps in-frame clones and lacks some. The repertoire includes around 130,000 clones, about 72% of them detected once, and 1.5% to 2% sits in the top ten. The sample consisted of PBMCs. These receptors came from a man under 40 in good health and CMV-seropositive.

The chain is built from TRBV7-3 and TRBJ2-3; 14 bases agree with TRBD2. J gave up 3 bases and V 5 bases, and 4 bases lay outside the gene matches. CDR3 length: 16 amino acids. Germline V gene sequence: CDR1 SGHTA, CDR2 FQGTGA. CDR3 DNA sequence: TGTGCCAGCAGCCCGGGACTAGCGGGAGCGACAGATACGCAGTATTTT. This gives the protein CASSPGLAGATDTQYF.

Details on this clone: The sample holds other DNA sequences that translate to the same CDR3. The rearrangement joins TRBV5-1 to TRBJ2-1; the match to TRBD2 covers 11 bases. Per germline, CDR1 SGHRS and CDR2 YFSETQ. The CDR3 is 15 residues long. V lost 4 bases and J lost 1; bases outside the gene matches: 1. CDR3 region: CASSRTSGSYNEQFF. The CDR3 DNA is TGCGCCAGCAGCAGGACTAGCGGGTCCTACAATGAGCAGTTCTTC.

This rearrangement joins TRBV7-2 to TRBJ2-1, with 8 positions matching TRBD2. The CDR3 is 15 residues long. V was pared by 5 bases and J by 0 bases, with 3 bases of the junction left unmatched. Germline CDR1 is SGHTA and CDR2 is FQGNSA. Written as DNA, the CDR3 is TGTGCCAGCAGCCGAACTAGCGGCTCCTACAATGAGCAGTTCTTC. It encodes CASSRTSGSYNEQFF.

This clone was seen a few times. The rearrangement uses TRBV10-3 and TRBJ2-7; weak D call: TRBD1 (6 bases). Trimming took off 11 bases at V and 1 base at J, with 21 bases between the two ends. The V gene's germline CDR1 is ENHRY and CDR2 SYGVKD. The CDR3 sequence is 15 residues long. As DNA, the CDR3 is TGTGCCTCTTCGGATCGGGCAGGGGTGTCCTACGAGCAGTACTTC. It is translated as CASSDRAGVSYEQYF.

The genes are TRBV2 and TRBJ1-3; D uncertain. The germline V and J ends were trimmed by 7 bases and 3 bases, with 13 bases remaining between them. The CDR3 has 14 residues. Germline V gene sequence: CDR1 SNHLY, CDR2 FYNNEI. The DNA of the CDR3 is TGTGCCAGCATCGGTGCTACTTATGGAAACACCATATATTTT. Amino acids: CASIGATYGNTIYF.

The rearrangement uses TRBV4-3 and TRBJ2-3; 9 bases line up with TRBD2. The V segment lost 4 bases and the J segment 2 bases; nucleotides outside the gene matches: 13. CDR1 and CDR2 (germline): LGHNA, YSLEER. The CDR3 has 18 residues. The CDR3, as DNA: TGCGCCAGCAGCCGCACCGCCGGGACTAGCTTTTCCACAGATACGCAGTATTTT. Translating gives CASSRTAGTSFSTDTQYF.

The chain has TRBV21-1 and TRBJ2-7; TRBD1 is the table's D call, not checked against the DNA. TRBV21-1 is a pseudogene segment. The CDR3 consists of 11 residues. CDR3 in DNA: TGTGCCAGCATCAGTACCTACGAGCAGTACTTC. This sequence encodes CASISTYEQYF.

In this sample, this clone turned up a few times. The CDR3 DNA reads as TGTGCCAGCAGGCCTAGCGGGAGGCTCGAGCAGTACTTC. This sequence encodes CASRPSGRLEQYF. The chain joins TRBV6-5 to TRBJ2-7, with 11 positions matching TRBD2. Germline V gene sequence: CDR1 MNHEY, CDR2 SVGAGI. The CDR3 has 13 amino acids. J lost 6 bases, V lost 6 bases, and 4 bases had no gene match.

V and J are TRBV6-1 and TRBJ1-1; TRBD1 matches 7 bases. CDR3 size: 15 residues. V was clipped by 6 bases and J by 5 bases; unmatched bases: 12. CDR1 and CDR2 from the germline V gene are MNHNS and SASEGT. For the CDR3, the DNA is TGTGCCAGCAGCGCCGAAAACACAGGGGTGACTGAAGCTTTCTTT. It encodes CASSAENTGVTEAFF.

The genes are TRBV29-1 and TRBJ2-7; D is unresolved. Germline V gene sequence: CDR1 SQVTM, CDR2 ANQGSEA. Trimming left V 1 base short and J 4 bases short, with 11 bases between. The CDR3 is 13 amino acids. The CDR3 nucleotides read TGCAGCGTTGAAGGAAGGAGCGCTTACGAGCAGTACTTC. It codes for CSVEGRSAYEQYF.

The chain combines TRBV6-1 with TRBJ1-3; D might be TRBD1 (6 bases). Germline assignment: CDR1 MNHNS and CDR2 SASEGT. The CDR3 sequence is 15 residues long. The germline V and J ends were trimmed by 4 bases and 0 bases, with 10 bases remaining between them. CDR3 amino acids: CASSADSYSGNTIYF. The CDR3 DNA is TGTGCCAGCAGTGCGGACAGCTACTCTGGAAACACCATATATTTT.

The genes are TRBV19 and TRBJ1-1; 8 nucleotides match TRBD1. The CDR3 length is 19 residues. V gave up 4 bases and J gave up 3 bases; unmatched junction bases: 19. Germline loops: CDR1 LNHDA, CDR2 SQIVND (reference sequence). CDR3 sequence: CASSTRRTGLRATDTEAFF. For the CDR3, the DNA is TGTGCCAGTAGTACCAGACGGACAGGGTTAAGAGCCACGGACACTGAAGCTTTCTTT.

J is TRBJ2-1 and V is TRBV9; maybe TRBD1 (6 bases). Trimming removed 4 bases at V and 0 bases at J, with 11 bases between. Germline V gives CDR1 SGDLS, CDR2 YYNGEE. The CDR3 spans 15 residues. In DNA, the CDR3 is TGTGCCAGCAGCACGAAGGACAGCTCCTACAATGAGCAGTTCTTC. The encoded protein is CASSTKDSSYNEQFF.

The chain couples TRBV4-2 to TRBJ1-4; possibly TRBD1 for D (6 bases). CDR1 is LGHNA, CDR2 YNFKEQ, per germline. V was cut by 2 bases and J by 0 bases, with 22 bases left in between. CDR3 length equals 20 residues. For the CDR3, the DNA is TGTGCCAGCAGCCAAAGGGGGGGTGGGGGATTAATTGCAACTAATGAAAAACTGTTTTTT. Translation gives CASSQRGGGGLIATNEKLFF.

This clone occurred a few times. In DNA form, the CDR3 reads TGTGCCAGCTCACCAAGGCGTTCTTCGACCGGGGGGGATGCTTTCTTT. Translation gives CASSPRRSSTGGDAFF. This chain uses TRBV18 with TRBJ1-1; weak D call: TRBD1 (5 bases). Per germline, CDR1 KGHSH and CDR2 LQKENI. Trimming stripped 2 bases from V and 11 bases from J, with 24 bases between. The CDR3 extends over 16 amino acids.

J is TRBJ2-1 and V is TRBV19; D may be TRBD2 (6 bases). Per the germline V gene, CDR1 is LNHDA and CDR2 is SQIVND (reference sequence). V was shortened by 4 bases and J by 3 bases, with 16 bases between the two germline ends. The CDR3 length is 16 residues. DNA of the CDR3: TGTGCCAGTAGTACCACCGGGAGCGAATTCTACAATGAGCAGTTCTTC. Protein product: CASSTTGSEFYNEQFF.

Written as DNA, the CDR3 is TGTGCCAGCATTTCAGAAATGAACACTGAAGCTTTCTTT. This translates into CASISEMNTEAFF. This rearrangement joins TRBV2 to TRBJ1-1, with D uncertain. The ends were cut back, 7 bases at V and 0 bases at J, with 9 bases in the middle. This CDR3 has 13 amino acids. Germline CDR1 reads SNHLY; CDR2 reads FYNNEI. The complete variable domain, with remaining parts taken from reference TRBV2 and TRBJ1-1, reads EPEVTQTPSHQVTQMGQEVILRCVPISNHLYFYWYRQILGQKVEFLVSFYNNEISEKSEIFDDQFSVERPDGSNFTLKIRSTKLEDSAMYFCASISEMNTEAFFGQGTRLTVV.

DNA of the CDR3: TGTGCCAGCAGTAGAAGCGACACAGATACGCAGTATTTT. As protein: CASSRSDTDTQYF. This chain connects TRBV6-4 to TRBJ2-3; D is ambiguous. The length of the CDR3 is 13 residues. The germline V gene has CDR1 MRHNA and CDR2 SNTAGT. The V and J ends lost 5 bases and 2 bases respectively, with 8 bases between them.

The J gene is TRBJ2-5, the V gene TRBV5-6; no firm D call. Germline V CDR1 and CDR2: SGHDT, YYEEEE. The CDR3 has 14 amino acids. V was trimmed by 1 base and J by 1 base, leaving 8 bases between them. The CDR3: CASSLQDTQETQYF. CDR3 DNA: TGTGCCAGCAGCTTGCAGGATACCCAAGAGACCCAGTACTTC.

This clone has only a few counts. The chain uses TRBV29-1 and TRBJ2-7; maybe TRBD1 (6 bases). From germline, CDR1 is SQVTM and CDR2 ANQGSEA. V dropped 7 bases and J dropped 2 bases, with 12 bases sitting between them. The CDR3 covers 12 residues. This chain's CDR3 is CSAGPGAYEQYF. DNA for the CDR3: TGCAGCGCTGGGCCAGGGGCCTACGAGCAGTACTTC.

V and J are TRBV11-2 and TRBJ1-2, with 9 bases matching TRBD1. Germline CDR1 reads SGHAT; CDR2 reads FQNNGV. There are 14 residues in the CDR3. The V segment lost 7 bases and the J segment 14 bases; nucleotides outside the gene matches: 17. This chain's CDR3 is CASTVGPGQGLGTF. CDR3 DNA sequence: TGTGCCAGCACCGTAGGGCCGGGACAGGGTTTGGGGACCTTC.

V gene TRBV5-1 combines with J gene TRBJ2-5; possibly TRBD1 for D (5 bases). Germline V gene lookup returns CDR1 SGHRS and CDR2 YFSETQ. CDR3 size: 14 residues. V was clipped by 2 bases and J by 0 bases, with 8 bases between them. This CDR3 reads CASSLQANQETQYF. The CDR3 nucleotides are TGCGCCAGCAGCTTACAGGCTAACCAAGAGACCCAGTACTTC.

The rearrangement uses TRBV6-6 and TRBJ1-3, with TRBD1 matching over 8 bases. There are 15 residues in the CDR3. V was clipped by 5 bases and J by 1 base; unmatched bases: 4. CDR1 is MNHNY, CDR2 SVGAGI, per germline (reference sequence). The CDR3 sequence is CASSRQGLSGNTIYF. CDR3 nucleotide sequence: TGTGCCAGCAGTCGACAGGGGCTTTCTGGAAACACCATATATTTT.

The gene calls are TRBV5-6 and TRBJ2-3, with a weak D call TRBD2 (5 bases). Trimming stripped 0 bases from V and 2 bases from J, with 10 bases between. Germline V lookup: CDR1 SGHDT, CDR2 YYEEEE. The CDR3 loop spans 15 amino acids. Here the CDR3 reads CASSLEFGVTDTQYF. Written as DNA, the CDR3 is TGTGCCAGCAGCTTGGAGTTCGGGGTCACAGATACGCAGTATTTT.